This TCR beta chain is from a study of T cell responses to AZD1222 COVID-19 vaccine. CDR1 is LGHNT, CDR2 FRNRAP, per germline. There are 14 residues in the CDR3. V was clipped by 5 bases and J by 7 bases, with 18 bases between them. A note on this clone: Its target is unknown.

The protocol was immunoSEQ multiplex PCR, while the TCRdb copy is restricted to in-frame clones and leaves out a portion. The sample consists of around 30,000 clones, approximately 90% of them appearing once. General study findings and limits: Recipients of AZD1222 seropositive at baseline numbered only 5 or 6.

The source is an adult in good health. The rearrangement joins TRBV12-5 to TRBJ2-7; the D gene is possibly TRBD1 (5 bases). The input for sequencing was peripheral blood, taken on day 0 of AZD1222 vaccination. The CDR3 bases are TGTGCTAGTGGTGGAGACAGTCCGCTAAGGGAGCAGTACTTC. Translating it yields CASGGDSPLREQYF.